This T cell receptor beta chain was obtained from a study of shared clonotypes between healthy human individuals. Germline V gene lookup returns CDR1 ENHRY and CDR2 SYGVKD. Trimming took off 3 bases at V and 2 bases at J, with 8 bases between the two ends. This CDR3 contains 13 residues. Assay used: immunoSEQ multiplex PCR; TCRdb lists only in-frame clones, some missing. This sample yields just over 95,000 clones, of which 65% to 70% are seen a single time; over 35% belongs to the top ten. V gene TRBV10-3 combines with J gene TRBJ2-7; D tentatively reads TRBD1 or TRBD2 (5 bases each). Material for sequencing was memory CD8+ T cells sorted from blood. Subset in this sample: CD45RO+ cells pooled with CCR7-negative TemRA cells. The source of this sequence is a man aged 25-45 years in good health. CDR3 sequence: CAISEGDAYEQYF. The CDR3 DNA reads TGTGCCATCAGTGAAGGGGACGCCTACGAGCAGTACTTC.